This T cell receptor (beta chain) was identified in a study of metastatic and nonmetastatic thyroid tumors (dated by TCRdb to 2020 to 2021). Turning to the overall study: Repertoires from peripheral blood and from tumor or nodule tissue samples of malignant and benign thyroid patients were compared. Broader findings and caveats from the paper: In both blood and tumor samples, TCR beta diversity was reported to be significantly higher in malignant tumors than in benign nodules.

About this clone: Its target antigen remains unknown. Base qualities are not recorded, but no much larger clone differs from it by a single base.

CDR3 length: 17 amino acids, cysteine to phenylalanine. Only the CDR3 DNA stays, 51 bases, in frame from base 1. CDR1 and CDR2, looked up from the germline V gene, are SGHRS and YFSETQ. V gives up 0 bases and J gives up 0 bases, and the segment between their germline ends measures 15 bases. No treatment had been received by any patient before thyroid surgery. Patient clinical samples collected from about 2011 to 2018 were retrospectively analysed using T-cell receptor beta sequencing. Library creation used PCR. The reads were generated on an Illumina HiSeq 4000. The TCR beta-chain CDR3 region of each patient was profiled by high-throughput sequencing. The paper's data handling went like this. The researchers built a classifier to tell apart papillary thyroid cancer patients with distant metastasis, based on CDR3 differences among clinicopathological groups. The Shannon index was used to assess repertoire diversity, and the Morisita-Horn index was used to assess tumor-blood repertoire similarity. The public reads were reprocessed in TCRdb via fastp at Q25 and MiXCR, keeping in-frame beta chains. The V and J calls reflect TCRdb's pipeline rather than the authors' work. For this sample there are about 20,000 clones; 25% to 30% appear just once. Roughly a quarter of the sample is in the top ten clones.

The receptor was derived from a male donor with papillary thyroid cancer or a benign thyroid nodule (not recorded which). Some clones in this sample may be carry-over from other donors' samples. The rearranged chain carries TRBV5-1 and TRBJ1-1; TRBD1 could be the D gene, as 6 bases match. The sequenced sample consisted of tumor tissue. The DNA sequence is TGCGCCAGCAGCTTGGTAACAGGGCGTCCGATGAACACTGAAGCTTTCTTT. The translation is CASSLVTGRPMNTEAFF. The reference TRBV5-1 and TRBJ1-1 proteins fill in what lies around the CDR3, so the full variable domain reads KAGVTQTPRYLIKTRGQQVTLSCSPISGHRSVSWYQQTPGQGLQFLFEYFSETQRNKGNFPGRFSGRQFSNSRSEMNVSTLELGDSALYLCASSLVTGRPMNTEAFFGQGTRLTVV.